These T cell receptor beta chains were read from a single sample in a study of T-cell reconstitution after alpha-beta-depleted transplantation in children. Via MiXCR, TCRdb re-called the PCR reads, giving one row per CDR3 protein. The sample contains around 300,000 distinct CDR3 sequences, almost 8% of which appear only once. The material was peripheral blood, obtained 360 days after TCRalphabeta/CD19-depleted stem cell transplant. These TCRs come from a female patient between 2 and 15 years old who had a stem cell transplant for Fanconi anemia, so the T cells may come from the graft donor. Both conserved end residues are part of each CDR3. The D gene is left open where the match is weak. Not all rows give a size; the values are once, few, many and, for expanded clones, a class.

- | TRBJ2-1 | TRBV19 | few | TGTGCCAGTACCCCGACTGATTCTAGAATCTTCGATGAGCAGTTCTTC | CASTPTDSRIFDEQFF
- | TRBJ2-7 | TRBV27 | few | TGTGCCAGCAGTTCGGTGGGCGGTCTCTACGAGCAGTACTTC | CASSSVGGLYEQYF
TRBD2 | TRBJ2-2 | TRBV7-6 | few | TGTGCCAGCAGCTTAGCGACTAGCCGCTCGAACACCGGGGAGCTGTTTTTT | CASSLATSRSNTGELFF
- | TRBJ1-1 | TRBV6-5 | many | TGTGCCAGCAGTTACTCGAGAGGGACTGAAGCTTTCTTT | CASSYSRGTEAFF
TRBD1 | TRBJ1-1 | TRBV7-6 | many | TGTGCCAGCAGCTTAGCGGGGACAGGATCTGAAGCTTTCTTT | CASSLAGTGSEAFF
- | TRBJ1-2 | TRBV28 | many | TGTGCCAGCAGTTTTGCGGGGGTACCTTATGGCTACACCTTC | CASSFAGVPYGYTF
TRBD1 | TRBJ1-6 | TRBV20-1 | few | TGCAGTGCTACCGGGACAGTTGTGAATAATTCACCCCTCCACTTT | CSATGTVVNNSPLHF
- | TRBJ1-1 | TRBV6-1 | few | TGTGCCAGCAGGCGTTTCCCGGGACGGACTATGAACACTGAAGCTTTCTTT | CASRRFPGRTMNTEAFF
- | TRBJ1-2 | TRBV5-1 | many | TGCGCCAGCAGAGAAGGCGTCGACTATGGCTACACCTTC | CASREGVDYGYTF
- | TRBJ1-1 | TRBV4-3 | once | TGCGCCAGCAGCCCCATTCCGGGGAGCAGGGTGGGAGCTTTCTTT | CASSPIPGSRVGAFF
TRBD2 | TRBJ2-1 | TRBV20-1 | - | TGCTGTGCTAGAGATAGCGGGGGGGCAGGGGATGAGCAGTTCTTC | CCARDSGGAGDEQFF
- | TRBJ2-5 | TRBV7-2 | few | TGTGCCAGCAGCTTAAGCGTAGGTAGCGGAGAGACCCAGTACTTC | CASSLSVGSGETQYF
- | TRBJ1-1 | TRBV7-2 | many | TGTGCCAGCAGCCCAGGGTTCGGGATGGTGAACACTGAAGCTTTCTTT | CASSPGFGMVNTEAFF
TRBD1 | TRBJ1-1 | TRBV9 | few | TGTGCCAGCAGCGAACGGACAGGAGGAACTGAAGCTTTCTTT | CASSERTGGTEAFF